Listed here is a single TCR beta chain. The antigen is undetermined. Primed by a sample-barcoded 5' primer and a J-beta primer mix, a second PCR proceeded for roughly 7 to 11 cycles. TCRdb re-analysed the 5' RACE reads in MiXCR, keeping a single row per CDR3 protein. The sample has some 750,000 distinct CDR3 sequences, 20% to 25% seen once. These data originate in a study of blood T cells in healthy people across ages. V lost 5 bases, J lost 4 bases, and 15 bases lay in between. The CDR3 has 15 amino acids. Looked up from germline, CDR1 is SGHVS and CDR2 is FNYEAQ. Study observations and caveats: More naive CD4+ cells and higher diversity marked long-lived donors relative to aged donors.

Input material: blood. The chain joins TRBV7-6 to TRBJ1-3; D unresolved. This TCR derives from a man aged 70-80 years in good health. CDR3 nucleotides: TGTGCCAGCAGCCGAGGACTGTCATACGGAAACACCATATATTTT. It yields the protein CASSRGLSYGNTIYF.